Listed below are T cell receptor beta chains from one sample, sequenced in a study of blood T cell repertoires in COVID-19. Produced via immunoSEQ multiplex PCR; TCRdb's table is partial and in-frame only. The table lists about 170,000 clones, about 88% of them singletons. The specimen was peripheral blood. These receptors were taken from a man aged 60-69 years with acute or convalescent COVID-19. Each CDR3 is given with its conserved first and last residue. Each record gives: V gene, D gene, CDR3 protein. The D gene is left open where the match is weak.

v_gene: TRBV4-1
d_gene: .
CDR3aa: CASSLWGLGTSEGGHQETQYF

v_gene: TRBV2
d_gene: TRBD1
CDR3aa: CASSPGTGYGYTF

v_gene: TRBV9
d_gene: .
CDR3aa: CASSVAGRSDYGYTF

v_gene: TRBV24-1
d_gene: .
CDR3aa: CATSDPNRAGELFF

v_gene: TRBV7-8
d_gene: .
CDR3aa: CASSSLQGNEQFF

v_gene: TRBV10-3
d_gene: TRBD1
CDR3aa: CAISGSTGGTEAFF

v_gene: TRBV6-5
d_gene: TRBD1
CDR3aa: CASTNRGFTEAFF

v_gene: TRBV5-1
d_gene: .
CDR3aa: CASSLGWGRANYGYTF

v_gene: TRBV28
d_gene: TRBD1
CDR3aa: CASRGQGSGPEAFF

v_gene: TRBV2
d_gene: TRBD2
CDR3aa: CASSERVAGVVEQYF

v_gene: TRBV18
d_gene: TRBD2
CDR3aa: CASSPLPLAGRTDTQYF

v_gene: TRBV2
d_gene: TRBD1
CDR3aa: CASSGTGESAQPQHF

v_gene: TRBV11-1
d_gene: .
CDR3aa: CASSLQGLYTEAFF

v_gene: TRBV6-5
d_gene: TRBD1
CDR3aa: CASSLGDRFTDTQYF

v_gene: TRBV2
d_gene: .
CDR3aa: CASSEEALRGTGSRQPQHF

v_gene: TRBV7-9
d_gene: TRBD2
CDR3aa: CASSSVAGGNTGELFF

v_gene: TRBV27
d_gene: TRBD2
CDR3aa: CASSLSGGLALGYNEQFF

v_gene: TRBV24-1
d_gene: .
CDR3aa: CATSKGWGGYTF

v_gene: TRBV30
d_gene: .
CDR3aa: CAWRKLEAYEQYF

v_gene: TRBV12-3/TRBV12-4
d_gene: .
CDR3aa: CASSLDSLGPQHF

v_gene: TRBV30
d_gene: .
CDR3aa: CAWARETNSPLHF

v_gene: TRBV4-1
d_gene: TRBD1
CDR3aa: CASSQRTGANTEAFF

v_gene: TRBV3-1/TRBV3-2
d_gene: TRBD2
CDR3aa: CASSQDLAGGFYNEQFF

v_gene: TRBV7-8
d_gene: TRBD2
CDR3aa: CASRRTSGGTYSFYNEQFF

v_gene: TRBV25-1
d_gene: .
CDR3aa: CASRLTYNSPLHF

v_gene: TRBV24-1
d_gene: .
CDR3aa: CATGGGRGTDTQYF

v_gene: TRBV10-3
d_gene: .
CDR3aa: CAISDTSTNTGELFF

v_gene: TRBV19
d_gene: .
CDR3aa: CASSNRQVNTEAFF